A single sample gave rise to the 20 T cell receptor beta chains below, sequenced in a study of shared clonotypes between healthy human individuals. This table comes from immunoSEQ multiplex PCR, and its TCRdb copy is limited to in-frame clones, with some not included. The sample lists 950,000 to 1,300,000 clones; under 80% were seen once. What was sequenced was memory CD4+ T cells sorted from blood. The sample's subset: CD45RA-negative fraction. The receptors derive from a man aged 18 to 29 in good health.

The chain combines TRBV5-4 with TRBJ1-5; TRBD1 aligns across 7 bases. This CDR3 has 14 residues. The J segment lost 7 bases and the V segment lost 4 bases, leaving 8 bases of the junction unmatched. The germline CDR1 and CDR2 sequences are SGHNT and YYREEE (reference sequence). CDR3 residues: CASSRDREGQPQHF. In DNA, the CDR3 is TGTGCCAGCAGCCGAGACAGGGAAGGGCAGCCCCAGCATTTT.

The chain recombines TRBV4-1 with TRBJ2-1; 10 positions match TRBD1. Germline CDR1 and CDR2: MGHRA and YSYEKL. The CDR3 is made up of 15 amino acids. Trimming at V came to 5 bases and at J to 6 bases, leaving 7 bases not matched to a gene. CDR3 region: CASSVRQGARNEQFF. CDR3 DNA: TGCGCCAGCAGCGTCCGACAGGGGGCCCGCAATGAGCAGTTCTTC.

V and J are TRBV11-3 and TRBJ2-2; D remains ambiguous. The CDR3 length is 15 residues. In germline, CDR1 is SGHNT, CDR2 YENEEA. Trimming left V 2 bases short and J 5 bases short, with 12 bases between. CDR3 in DNA: TGTGCCAGCAGCTTATTTTCAGGATCGACCGGGGAGCTGTTTTTT. Translation gives CASSLFSGSTGELFF.

The chain combines TRBV27 with TRBJ1-1; 7 bases align to TRBD1. Trimming removed 6 bases from V and 4 bases from J; junction bases left unmatched: 8. CDR3 length: 14 amino acids. Germline CDR1 MNHEY, CDR2 SMNVEV (reference sequence). The CDR3 nucleotides are TGTGCCAGCAGCCAACAGGGGACCGGCACTGAAGCTTTCTTT. It specifies CASSQQGTGTEAFF.

This chain uses TRBV6-6 with TRBJ1-6; 9 nucleotides line up with TRBD1. With V trimmed by 5 bases and J by 10 bases, 6 bases remained unmatched. The CDR3 is made up of 14 amino acids. Germline CDR1 and CDR2: MNHNY and SVGAGI (reference sequence). The CDR3 DNA reads TGTGCCAGCAGTAGGACAGGGGCCAACTCACCCCTCCACTTT. This encodes CASSRTGANSPLHF.

The rearrangement joins TRBV18 to TRBJ2-1; TRBD1 is a possible D gene (6 bases). Trimming shortened V by 4 bases and J by 8 bases, and 18 bases separated the two germline ends. There are 15 residues in the CDR3. Per germline, CDR1 KGHSH and CDR2 LQKENI. This chain's CDR3 is CASSQGTGLKDEQFF. The CDR3 region has the DNA TGTGCCAGCTCACAGGGCACAGGGCTGAAGGATGAGCAGTTCTTC.

The chain has TRBV6-6 and TRBJ1-4, with a weak D call TRBD1 (6 bases). Trimming stripped 0 bases from V and 7 bases from J, with 12 bases between. CDR1 is MNHNY and CDR2 is SVGAGI in the germline V gene (reference sequence). The CDR3 extends over 15 amino acids. The chain's CDR3 is CASSYSQGWGEKLFF. CDR3 nucleotides: TGTGCCAGCAGTTACTCTCAGGGGTGGGGTGAAAAACTGTTTTTT.

CDR3 sequence (DNA): TGCGCCAGCAGCTTGTTCGGGGGAGGGACCGGGGAGCTGTTTTTT. This sequence encodes CASSLFGGGTGELFF. The V call is TRBV5-1, the J call TRBJ2-2; the match to TRBD2 covers 7 bases. Germline values: CDR1 SGHRS, CDR2 YFSETQ. V shed 1 base, J shed 5 bases, and the junction held 5 bases outside the gene matches. The CDR3 is 15 residues long. Full variable domain (rest looked up from reference TRBV5-1 and TRBJ2-2): KAGVTQTPRYLIKTRGQQVTLSCSPISGHRSVSWYQQTPGQGLQFLFEYFSETQRNKGNFPGRFSGRQFSNSRSEMNVSTLELGDSALYLCASSLFGGGTGELFFGEGSRLTVL.

This chain links TRBV9 with TRBJ1-2; D gene unclear. The CDR3 is 15 residues long. Trimming pared 0 bases from V and 1 base from J, leaving 10 bases between. Germline CDR1 and CDR2: SGDLS and YYNGEE. CDR3 amino acids: CASSVAVEVNYGYTF. CDR3 coding DNA: TGTGCCAGCAGCGTAGCTGTTGAGGTTAACTATGGCTACACCTTC.

V is TRBV10-1 and J is TRBJ2-1; the match to TRBD2 covers 10 bases. The CDR3 extends over 15 amino acids. The ends lost 4 bases at V and 8 bases at J; junction bases unmatched: 8. Germline values: CDR1 WNHNN, CDR2 SYGVQD (reference sequence). The CDR3 here is CASSASGGGQDEQFF. As DNA, the CDR3 is TGCGCCAGCAGTGCTAGCGGGGGAGGGCAGGATGAGCAGTTCTTC.

The CDR3 region has the DNA TGCAGTGCTTTTATAGGGCCCGAGCAGTACTTC. Amino acid sequence: CSAFIGPEQYF. The chain has TRBV20-1 and TRBJ2-7; D is unresolved. This CDR3 spans 11 amino acids. Germline loops: CDR1 DFQATT, CDR2 SNEGSKA (reference sequence). Deletions cut 5 bases from V and 6 bases from J, with 11 bases between.

The count of this clone is one. The chain links TRBV19 to TRBJ2-1; 10 nucleotides align to TRBD2. Trimming cost V 5 bases and J 3 bases; bases outside gene matches: 4. In germline, CDR1 is LNHDA, CDR2 SQIVND (reference sequence). There are 15 residues in the CDR3. The CDR3 DNA reads as TGTGCCAGTAGTCCCCTAGCGGGGGACTACAATGAGCAGTTCTTC. Protein sequence: CASSPLAGDYNEQFF.

This sequence joins TRBV2 and TRBJ1-1; 7 nucleotides align to TRBD1. Unmatched junction bases numbered 8, after V lost 4 bases and J lost 9 bases. Germline V lookup: CDR1 SNHLY, CDR2 FYNNEI. The CDR3 is 13 amino acids. CDR3 amino acids: CASSGDGQAKAFF. The CDR3 nucleotides read TGTGCCAGCAGTGGGGACGGACAGGCGAAAGCTTTCTTT.

This clone was detected only a few times. This chain links TRBV5-1 with TRBJ2-1; D possibly corresponds to TRBD1 (8 bases). Trimming pared 4 bases from V and 0 bases from J, leaving 20 bases between. CDR3 length equals 18 residues. Germline CDR1 and CDR2: SGHRS and YFSETQ. The CDR3 bases are TGCGCCAGCAGCCGGGGGGACAGGCCATGGGGCTCCTACAATGAGCAGTTCTTC. Translation: CASSRGDRPWGSYNEQFF. The whole variable domain, filled in from reference TRBV5-1 and TRBJ2-1, reads KAGVTQTPRYLIKTRGQQVTLSCSPISGHRSVSWYQQTPGQGLQFLFEYFSETQRNKGNFPGRFSGRQFSNSRSEMNVSTLELGDSALYLCASSRGDRPWGSYNEQFFGPGTRLTVL.

As regards this clone: One end of the junction fails to match germline, which may point to a read error. This sequence joins TRBV7-8 and TRBJ1-2; D is unresolved. The CDR3 is 11 residues long. Per the germline V gene, CDR1 is SGHVS and CDR2 is FQNEAQ. CDR3 region: CASSLSFVPTF. CDR3 nucleotides: TGTGCCAGCAGCTTAAGTTTTGTCCCCACTTTC.

The V call is TRBV10-3, the J call TRBJ2-1; D may be TRBD1 or TRBD2 (6 bases each). With 11 bases removed from V and 0 bases from J, the gap between germline ends came to 14 bases. There are 14 residues in the CDR3. CDR1 is ENHRY and CDR2 is SYGVKD in the germline V gene. CDR3 residues: CASEGEISYNEQFF. For the CDR3, the DNA is TGTGCCTCGGAGGGGGAGATCTCCTACAATGAGCAGTTCTTC.

The chain carries TRBV5-1 and TRBJ2-3; tentative D call: TRBD1 (6 bases). CDR3 length equals 12 residues. Between the trimmed V and J ends, which lost 4 bases and 10 bases, there was a span of 13 bases. Germline CDR1 reads SGHRS; CDR2 reads YFSETQ. The DNA of the CDR3 is TGCGCCAGCAGCCCCTCAGGGGAGCCGCAGTATTTT. This codes for CASSPSGEPQYF.

The J gene is TRBJ1-3, the V gene TRBV15; possible D gene TRBD1, 5 bases. V was cut by 0 bases and J by 0 bases, with 12 bases left in between. The V gene's germline CDR1 is LNHNV and CDR2 YYDKDF (reference sequence). The CDR3 has 17 residues. The CDR3 spells CATSRDVGTRSGNTIYF. The CDR3 DNA follows: TGTGCCACCAGCAGAGATGTAGGGACCCGCTCTGGAAACACCATATATTTT.

The DNA of the CDR3 is TGCAGCGTTGAACCCTCGGACGCTACCTACGAGCAGTACTTC. Protein: CSVEPSDATYEQYF. The chain carries TRBV29-1 and TRBJ2-7, with unresolved D. V dropped 2 bases and J dropped 2 bases, with 13 bases sitting between them. The CDR3 consists of 14 residues. CDR1 is SQVTM and CDR2 is ANQGSEA in the germline V gene.

This clone was detected once. The rearrangement joins TRBV18 to TRBJ2-6, with D unresolved. Germline V CDR1 and CDR2: KGHSH, LQKENI. CDR3 length: 15 amino acids. Trimming removed 4 bases at V and 2 bases at J, with 9 bases between. CDR3 residues: CASSREKPGANVLTF. The CDR3 DNA follows: TGTGCCAGCTCACGAGAGAAACCTGGGGCCAACGTCCTGACTTTC.